This T cell receptor beta chain was documented in a study of blood T cell repertoires in COVID-19. The table lists this clone with a few counts. V gave up 5 bases and J gave up 2 bases, with 10 bases separating them. This CDR3 region has 14 residues. Germline V gene sequence: CDR1 SGHAT, CDR2 FQNNGV. Per the study methods: Cell counts per sample came from amplifying reference gene primers. The table came from immunoSEQ multiplex PCR; TCRdb's copy has only in-frame clones and leaves some out. V, J and clone size are those of that table, while D and trimming were read from the DNA. The sample lists roughly 120,000 clones; roughly nine tenths were seen once.

Sequencing used peripheral blood. This sequence was found in a man aged 50-60 years with active COVID-19. V usage is TRBV11-2 and J usage is TRBJ1-5, with D perhaps matching TRBD1 (6 bases). The chain's CDR3 is CASSLNRGNQPQHF. CDR3 coding DNA: TGTGCCAGCAGCCTCAACAGGGGCAATCAGCCCCAGCATTTT.